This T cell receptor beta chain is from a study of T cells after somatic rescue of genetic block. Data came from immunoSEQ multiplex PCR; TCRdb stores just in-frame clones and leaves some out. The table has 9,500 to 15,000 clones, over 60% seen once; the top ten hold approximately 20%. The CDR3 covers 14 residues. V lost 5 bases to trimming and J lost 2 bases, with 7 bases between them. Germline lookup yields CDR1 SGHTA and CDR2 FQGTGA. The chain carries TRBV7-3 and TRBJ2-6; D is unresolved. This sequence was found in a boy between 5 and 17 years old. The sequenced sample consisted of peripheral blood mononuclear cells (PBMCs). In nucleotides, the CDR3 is TGTGCCAGCAGCGCTGGGACTGGGGCCAACGTCCTGACTTTC. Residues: CASSAGTGANVLTF.